Below are 10 T cell receptor beta chains sequenced from a single sample in a study of human T cells and chemical hapten exposure. Time point specified: patch test 1, 2 weeks after DPC sensitization. This sample's treatment: therapeutic diphenylcyclopropenone sensitization with weekly scalp DPC. MiXCR was run by TCRdb on the RACE reads, yielding one entry per CDR3 protein. The sample holds more than 100,000 distinct CDR3 sequences; around 15% are singletons and the top ten take approximately 0.89%. The input for sequencing was whole blood, taken in connection with sensitization to the hapten diphenylcyclopropenone (DPC). The receptors shown here come from a man between 18 and 29 years old with alopecia areata. Some clones in this sample may be carry-over from other donors' samples.

The chain couples TRBV21-1 to TRBJ2-5; the DNA was not used to check the table's D call, TRBD2. TRBV21-1 is listed as a pseudogene. This CDR3 is 14 amino acids long. CDR3 loop: CASSRAVDRSSQYF. The CDR3 DNA follows: TGTGCCAGCAGTAGGGCTGTAGACCGCTCGTCCCAGTACTTC.

This clonotype was recorded a few times. The V gene is TRBV11-2, the J gene TRBJ2-5; 8 positions match TRBD1. The CDR3 runs to 17 residues. With V trimmed by 11 bases and J by 4 bases, 21 bases remained unmatched. Germline lookup yields CDR1 SGHAT and CDR2 FQNNGV. CDR3 bases: TGTGCCGTCGATACGGGGACAGGCGATTGGTATCGAGAGACCCAGTACTTC. Amino acids: CAVDTGTGDWYRETQYF.

This clonotype appeared a few times. V usage is TRBV7-2 and J usage is TRBJ1-5; TRBD1 might be the D (5 bases). V was shortened by 0 bases and J by 2 bases, with 8 bases between the two germline ends. Germline V gene sequence: CDR1 SGHTA, CDR2 FQGNSA. This CDR3 contains 15 residues. In nucleotides, the CDR3 is TGTGCCAGCAGCTTAGCGGGGGTAGGCAATCAGCCCCAGCATTTT. Translating gives CASSLAGVGNQPQHF.

This rearrangement joins TRBV7-9 to TRBJ2-1; the D is unclear. This CDR3 comprises 11 residues. With 5 bases removed from V and 6 bases from J, the gap between germline ends came to 5 bases. Looked up from germline, CDR1 is SEHNR and CDR2 is FQNEAQ (reference sequence). CDR3 DNA: TGTGCCAGCAGCCCCTCCAATGAGCAGTTCTTC. It translates to CASSPSNEQFF.

This clonotype showed up just a few times. The chain couples TRBV7-9 to TRBJ1-1; 8 nucleotides match TRBD1. J was trimmed by 3 bases and V by 5 bases; bases with no gene match: 14. Germline lookup yields CDR1 SEHNR and CDR2 FQNEAQ (reference sequence). This CDR3 comprises 17 residues. The CDR3 nucleotides read TGTGCCAGCAGCCCCATGTCCTTCAGGGGGCTCCACACTGAAGCTTTCTTT. Amino acid sequence: CASSPMSFRGLHTEAFF.

The chain uses TRBV24-1 and TRBJ1-2; D is perhaps TRBD1 (5 bases). CDR3 length: 12 residues. In germline, CDR1 is KGHDR, CDR2 SFDVKD. Trimming took 10 bases from V and 7 from J, leaving 15 bases between them. DNA for the CDR3: TGTGCCACAGGGGACCCACAGGCTGGCTACACCTTC. This gives the protein CATGDPQAGYTF.

The V gene is TRBV9, the J gene TRBJ2-3; D is perhaps TRBD2 (6 bases). The CDR3 sequence is 14 residues long. Trimming shortened V by 1 base and J by 4 bases, and 10 bases separated the two germline ends. The germline V gene has CDR1 SGDLS and CDR2 YYNGEE. As DNA, the CDR3 is TGTGCCAGCAGCGTATGGGGGGAGGCAGATACGCAGTATTTT. It encodes CASSVWGEADTQYF.

This clonotype was picked up many times. CDR3 sequence (DNA): TGTGCCAGCAGCTTACGGGAACGGTCCAAAAGGAGCACAGATACGCAGTATTTT. It yields the protein CASSLRERSKRSTDTQYF. J is TRBJ2-3 and V is TRBV7-6; possible D gene TRBD2, 5 bases. Trimming pared 2 bases from V and 0 bases from J, leaving 18 bases between. CDR1 and CDR2 from the germline V gene are SGHVS and FNYEAQ. This CDR3 comprises 18 residues.

The sample holds a few counts of this clonotype. The V call is TRBV5-4, the J call TRBJ1-4; no clear D. With 0 bases removed from V and 10 bases from J, the gap between germline ends came to 7 bases. This CDR3 is 12 amino acids long. Germline CDR1 and CDR2: SGHNT and YYREEE (reference sequence). CDR3 sequence (DNA): TGTGCCAGCAGCTTGGAATGGGGAAAACTGTTTTTT. Translating it yields CASSLEWGKLFF. The full variable domain, rest sourced from reference TRBV5-4 and TRBJ1-4, is ETGVTQSPTHLIKTRGQQVTLRCSSQSGHNTVSWYQQALGQGPQFIFQYYREEENGRGNFPPRFSGLQFPNYSSELNVNALELDDSALYLCASSLEWGKLFFGSGTQLSVL.

This clonotype was picked up a small number of times. CDR3 in amino acids: CSASDPARNQPQHF. Written as DNA, the CDR3 is TGCAGTGCTTCGGACCCGGCAAGGAATCAGCCCCAGCATTTT. J is TRBJ1-5 and V is TRBV20-1; D remains unclear. Between the trimmed V and J ends, which lost 5 bases and 4 bases, there was a span of 15 bases. The germline gives CDR1 DFQATT, CDR2 SNEGSKA (reference sequence). This CDR3 spans 14 amino acids.